Below, 18 T cell receptor beta chains from the same sample are listed, as sequenced in a study of patients and donors after allogeneic stem cell transplantation. Each CDR3 protein gets one entry after TCRdb re-called the RT-PCR reads with MiXCR. The repertoire consists of under 200,000 distinct CDR3 sequences, with 25% to 35% occurring once and the leading ten covering 3.2%. Material for sequencing was blood, either unsorted or a sorted T cell fraction (not recorded which). Source of these receptors: a human donor who was either an allogeneic HSCT recipient or a stem cell or donor lymphocyte infusion donor (not recorded which). It is not recorded whose cells these are; they may come from a transplant donor.

This clonotype came up a few times. The chain links TRBV27 to TRBJ1-2; TRBD1 matches at 7 bases. This CDR3 has 13 amino acids. Per germline, CDR1 MNHEY and CDR2 SMNVEV (reference sequence). V shed 9 bases, J shed 3 bases, and the junction held 7 bases outside the gene matches. CDR3 amino acids: CASLGGRDYGYTF. The CDR3 nucleotides read TGTGCCAGTTTAGGGGGCAGGGACTATGGCTACACCTTC.

Ten or more counts support this clonotype. The genes are TRBV4-1 and TRBJ1-5; D unresolved. CDR1 is MGHRA, CDR2 YSYEKL, per germline. The V end lost 0 bases, the J end lost 1 base, and 16 bases lay between the germline ends. This CDR3 has 18 residues. CDR3 sequence: CASSQDRGTLESNQPQHF. As DNA, the CDR3 is TGCGCCAGCAGCCAAGACCGGGGTACCTTAGAGAGCAATCAGCCCCAGCATTTT.

A few counts support this clonotype. The chain combines TRBV20-1 with TRBJ1-4, with a tentative D call TRBD1 (5 bases). Germline V gene sequence: CDR1 DFQATT, CDR2 SNEGSKA (reference sequence). There are 15 residues in the CDR3. Trimming took 4 bases from V and 5 from J, leaving 17 bases between them. The chain's CDR3 is CSATDSSGGNEKLFF. CDR3 coding DNA: TGCAGTGCTACGGACTCATCGGGGGGAAATGAAAAACTGTTTTTT.

The chain carries TRBV4-1 and TRBJ2-7, with a possible D match to TRBD2 (6 bases). CDR3 size: 13 residues. V lost 1 base, J lost 7 bases, and 11 bases lay in between. Germline CDR1 reads MGHRA; CDR2 reads YSYEKL. The CDR3 DNA reads TGCGCCAGCAGCCAAGGACGGGAGTATGAGCAGTACTTC. Translated: CASSQGREYEQYF.

The chain couples TRBV15 to TRBJ2-3; the D is unclear. V was trimmed by 5 bases and J by 4 bases, leaving 10 bases between them. The germline CDR1 and CDR2 sequences are LNHNV and YYDKDF (reference sequence). There are 13 residues in the CDR3. As DNA, the CDR3 is TGTGCCACCAGCGAAGGGCCCGCAGATACGCAGTATTTT. Amino acids: CATSEGPADTQYF.

The chain recombines TRBV18 with TRBJ2-7, with TRBD2 matching over 13 bases. CDR1 KGHSH and CDR2 LQKENI come from the germline V gene. There are 16 residues in the CDR3. V lost 1 base, J lost 5 bases, and 5 bases stayed unmatched. CDR3 DNA: TGTGCCAGCTCACCACGGGTCGGACTAGCGGGAGACGAGCAGTACTTC. Its translation is CASSPRVGLAGDEQYF. The full variable domain, its missing parts supplied by reference TRBV18 and TRBJ2-7, is NAGVMQNPRHLVRRRGQEARLRCSPMKGHSHVYWYRQLPEEGLKFMVYLQKENIIDESGMPKERFSAEFPKEGPSILRIQQVVRGDSAAYFCASSPRVGLAGDEQYFGPGTRLTVT.

This chain uses TRBV14 with TRBJ2-5; D may be TRBD1 (5 bases). The germline V and J ends were trimmed by 4 bases and 4 bases, with 22 bases remaining between them. The CDR3 extends over 17 amino acids. Germline CDR1 reads SGHDN; CDR2 reads FVKESK. The DNA for the CDR3 is TGTGCCAGCAGCCGTACGGCAGGGCTAAGCTTTTTAGAGACCCAGTACTTC. Translation gives CASSRTAGLSFLETQYF.

In its sample, this clonotype was seen a few times. CDR3 protein: CAIRGTGGTYTEAFF. CDR3 in DNA: TGTGCCATCAGGGGGACAGGGGGCACATACACTGAAGCTTTCTTT. The V gene is TRBV10-3, the J gene TRBJ1-1, with 12 positions matching TRBD1. Per the germline V gene, CDR1 is ENHRY and CDR2 is SYGVKD. The CDR3 runs 15 residues. J gave up 3 bases and V 6 bases, and 5 bases lay outside the gene matches.

The CDR3 spells CASSQDLAGYGYTF. Here the CDR3 DNA reads TGTGCCAGCAGCCAAGATTTGGCGGGCTATGGCTACACCTTC. The chain has TRBV4-2 and TRBJ1-2; the D is unclear. This CDR3 is 14 amino acids long. CDR1 and CDR2 from the germline V gene are LGHNA and YNFKEQ. Deletions cut 0 bases from V and 4 bases from J, with 9 bases between.

V and J are TRBV6-6 and TRBJ2-7; D possibly uses TRBD1 or TRBD2 (5 bases each). This CDR3 comprises 13 residues. CDR1 is MNHNY and CDR2 is SVGAGI in the germline V gene (reference sequence). The V and J ends lost 6 bases and 2 bases respectively, with 11 bases between them. The DNA of the CDR3 is TGTGCCAGCAGCAAGGGGACCACCTACGAGCAGTACTTC. Protein sequence: CASSKGTTYEQYF.

The chain couples TRBV6-2 or TRBV6-3 to TRBJ2-1; tentatively, D is TRBD2 (6 bases). CDR3 length: 13 amino acids. The germline gives CDR1 MNHEY, CDR2 SVGEGT. The V end was cut by 8 bases, the J end by 3 bases, with 11 bases between. CDR3 bases: TGTGCCAGCGGTAGCGGACTCTACAATGAGCAGTTCTTC. This codes for CASGSGLYNEQFF.

V gene TRBV5-1 combines with J gene TRBJ2-7; 10 bases are shared with TRBD1. CDR3 length equals 15 residues. CDR1 is SGHRS and CDR2 is YFSETQ in the germline V gene. The V segment lost 0 bases and the J segment 2 bases; nucleotides outside the gene matches: 2. CDR3 loop: CASSLGQGAAYEQYF. The CDR3 nucleotides read TGCGCCAGCAGCTTGGGACAGGGGGCTGCCTACGAGCAGTACTTC.

V gene TRBV24-1 combines with J gene TRBJ2-1; 11 nucleotides line up with TRBD2. CDR1 is KGHDR, CDR2 SFDVKD, per germline. The J segment lost 0 bases and the V segment lost 3 bases, leaving 12 bases of the junction unmatched. CDR3 length equals 20 residues. Here the CDR3 DNA reads TGTGCCACCAGTGATCCCGGGACTAGCGGACAGAAGAGCTCCTACAATGAGCAGTTCTTC. Translating it yields CATSDPGTSGQKSSYNEQFF.

The J gene is TRBJ2-1, the V gene TRBV7-9; D call uncertain. The germline V gene encodes CDR1 SEHNR and CDR2 FQNEAQ (reference sequence). The CDR3 consists of 12 residues. V lost 4 bases, J lost 8 bases, and 9 bases lay in between. The CDR3 protein is CASSSSGDEQFF. The CDR3 DNA sequence: TGTGCCAGCAGCTCTAGTGGGGATGAGCAGTTCTTC.

This clonotype showed up just a few times. V usage is TRBV12-3 or TRBV12-4 and J usage is TRBJ1-2; no clear D. The CDR3 has 14 amino acids. Trimming removed 3 bases at V and 5 bases at J, with 13 bases between. CDR3 DNA sequence: TGTGCCAGCAGTTTTGGGGTCGGACCTTATGGCTACACCTTC. Protein product: CASSFGVGPYGYTF.

This clonotype has just a few counts. The chain recombines TRBV21-1 with TRBJ2-7; the table calls TRBD1, which could not be checked here. TRBV21-1 is recorded as a pseudogene. The CDR3 runs to 12 residues. The chain's CDR3 is CASSKQGFEQYF. In nucleotides, the CDR3 is TGTGCCAGCAGCAAACAGGGATTCGAGCAGTACTTC.

This clonotype was observed a handful of times. V is TRBV4-3 and J is TRBJ2-7; TRBD1 might be the D (6 bases). The V gene's germline CDR1 is LGHNA and CDR2 YSLEER. V was clipped by 1 base and J by 4 bases, with 11 bases between them. The CDR3 totals 14 residues. The CDR3 DNA is TGCGCCAGCAGCCAAGGATGGGGGCGGTACGAGCAGTACTTC. As protein: CASSQGWGRYEQYF.

This sequence joins TRBV12-3 or TRBV12-4 and TRBJ1-3; possibly TRBD1 for D (5 bases). V was pared by 7 bases and J by 4 bases, with 8 bases between. The CDR3 consists of 12 residues. The CDR3 DNA is TGTGCCAGCAAGAGGACAGGAAACACCATATATTTT. Its translation is CASKRTGNTIYF.